A selection of T cell receptor beta chains follows, all from one sample in a study of blood T cell repertoires in COVID-19. Produced via immunoSEQ multiplex PCR; TCRdb's table is partial and in-frame only. This table has fewer than 50,000 clones, about 83% appearing once. The sequenced sample was peripheral blood. The receptors come from a woman of 80 years or more with active or convalescent COVID-19. Both conserved end residues are part of each CDR3. D genes are given only for firm matches. Only some rows state a clone size, as once, few, many or a class for expanded clones.

>TRBV28|TRBJ1-4|-|TRBD1
CASRSGGMATNEKLFF
TGTGCCAGCAGGTCAGGGGGGATGGCAACTAATGAAAAACTGTTTTTT
>TRBV7-2|TRBJ1-6|-|-
CASSLLWSSYNSPLHF
TGTGCCAGCAGCCTCCTCTGGAGCTCCTATAATTCACCCCTCCACTTT
>TRBV9|TRBJ2-3|few|-
CASSVEAESTDTQYF
TGTGCCAGCAGCGTAGAGGCGGAATCCACAGATACGCAGTATTTT
>TRBV5-1|TRBJ1-2|-|-
CASSLDGTRPYGYTF
TGCGCCAGCAGCTTGGACGGGACAAGGCCTTATGGCTACACCTTC
>TRBV9|TRBJ1-2|-|-
CASSGTKLNYGYTF
TGTGCCAGCAGCGGTACAAAACTAAACTATGGCTACACCTTC
>TRBV5-1|TRBJ2-5|-|TRBD2
CASSMGLAGGQETQYF
TGCGCCAGCAGCATGGGACTAGCGGGGGGACAAGAGACCCAGTACTTC
>TRBV7-2|TRBJ1-1|-|TRBD1
CASSGQGAGTEAFF
TGTGCCAGCAGCGGACAGGGGGCTGGCACTGAAGCTTTCTTT
>TRBV6-2/TRBV6-3|TRBJ1-3|-|TRBD1
CASSPPPGQSFSGNTIYF
TGTGCCAGCAGTCCACCTCCGGGACAGTCCTTCTCTGGAAACACCATATATTTT
>TRBV9|TRBJ2-1|-|-
CASSNSPFSYNEQFF
TGTGCCAGCAGCAACAGCCCCTTCTCCTACAATGAGCAGTTCTTC
>TRBV20-1|TRBJ1-1|-|-
CSRGGGAFF
TGCAGTCGGGGGGGAGGAGCTTTCTTT
>TRBV5-6|TRBJ2-7|-|TRBD2
CASSYSGRPYEQYF
TGTGCCAGCAGCTATAGCGGGAGGCCCTACGAGCAGTACTTC
>TRBV29-1|TRBJ2-4|-|TRBD2
CSVMPGLAKNIQYF
TGCAGCGTGATGCCGGGACTAGCTAAAAACATTCAGTACTTC
>TRBV30|TRBJ1-5|-|-
CAWSVAADQPQHF
TGTGCCTGGAGTGTAGCCGCGGATCAGCCCCAGCATTTT
>TRBV7-3|TRBJ2-3|once|TRBD2
CASSLGGADTQYF
TGTGCCAGCAGCTTAGGGGGGGCAGATACGCAGTATTTT
>TRBV7-3|TRBJ2-1|-|TRBD2
CASSWRESSYNEQFF
TGTGCCAGCTCGTGGCGGGAGAGCTCCTACAATGAGCAGTTCTTC
>TRBV28|TRBJ1-1|once|-
CASRPPDSNTEAFF
TGTGCCAGCAGACCGCCCGACAGTAACACTGAAGCTTTCTTT
>TRBV30|TRBJ2-7|-|-
CAWGVADRPYF
TGTGCCTGGGGGGTAGCGGATCGGCCGTACTTC
>TRBV5-1|TRBJ2-3|-|-
CASLQGGIGTDTQYF
TGCGCCAGCCTCCAGGGCGGGATAGGTACAGATACGCAGTATTTT
>TRBV27|TRBJ2-5|-|-
CASSPGTFEAETQYF
TGTGCCAGCAGCCCCGGGACTTTTGAAGCGGAGACCCAGTACTTC
>TRBV6-6|TRBJ1-1|once|TRBD1
CASSHGTGRTEAFF
TGTGCCAGCAGCCACGGGACAGGGAGGACTGAAGCTTTCTTT
>TRBV18|TRBJ2-3|-|-
CASSPGSTDTQYF
TGTGCCAGCTCACCGGGCAGCACAGATACGCAGTATTTT
>TRBV12-3/TRBV12-4|TRBJ1-3|once|-
CASDRGVGNTIYF
TGTGCCAGCGACCGGGGTGTCGGAAACACCATATATTTT
>TRBV11-1|TRBJ2-3|few|TRBD2
CASSRLAGVDTQYF
TGTGCCAGCAGCCGATTAGCGGGAGTTGATACGCAGTATTTT
>TRBV28|TRBJ2-7|once|-
CASSDTYEQYF
TGTGCCAGCAGTGACACGTACGAGCAGTACTTC
>TRBV4-2|TRBJ1-2|-|-
CASSQDAQGYNYGYTF
TGTGCCAGCAGCCAAGATGCCCAGGGATATAACTATGGCTACACCTTC
>TRBV28|TRBJ1-1|-|-
CASSFYREAFF
TGTGCCAGCAGTTTTTACAGGGAAGCTTTCTTT
>TRBV18|TRBJ2-2|few|-
CASTGSQGPTGELFF
TGTGCCAGTACAGGGTCCCAGGGCCCCACCGGGGAGCTGTTTTTT
>TRBV7-8|TRBJ1-1|-|TRBD1
CASSSETGGISMNTEAFF
TGTGCCAGCAGCTCGGAGACAGGGGGGATTTCAATGAACACTGAAGCTTTCTTT
>TRBV18|TRBJ1-1|-|TRBD1
CASSHSQRGLDTEAFF
TGTGCCAGCTCTCATAGTCAGAGGGGGCTGGACACTGAAGCTTTCTTT
>TRBV19|TRBJ1-1|-|TRBD1
CASSITDRVSTEAFF
TGTGCCAGTAGTATCACCGACAGGGTGAGCACTGAAGCTTTCTTT
>TRBV15|TRBJ2-1|-|TRBD2
CATSRVAGLSSYNEQFF
TGTGCCACCAGCAGAGTAGCGGGGCTCAGCTCCTACAATGAGCAGTTCTTC
>TRBV24-1|TRBJ2-7|-|TRBD2
CATSDGTSGSLEQYF
TGTGCCACCAGTGATGGGACTAGCGGGTCCCTCGAGCAGTACTTC
>TRBV19|TRBJ1-5|-|TRBD1
CASSTRKDRGNQPQHF
TGTGCCAGTAGTACCCGGAAGGACAGGGGCAATCAGCCCCAGCATTTT
>TRBV6-5|TRBJ2-7|once|-
CASSTSVYEQYF
TGTGCCAGCAGTACCTCAGTCTACGAGCAGTACTTC
>TRBV7-9|TRBJ1-1|-|-
CASAEGRVNTEAFF
TGTGCCAGCGCGGAGGGGAGGGTGAACACTGAAGCTTTCTTT
>TRBV30|TRBJ2-7|-|TRBD2
CAWSAGLAGGYEQYF
TGTGCCTGGAGTGCTGGACTAGCGGGAGGCTACGAGCAGTACTTC
>TRBV29-1|TRBJ2-7|once|-
CSVEGAWSEQYF
TGCAGCGTTGAAGGGGCTTGGTCCGAGCAGTACTTC
>TRBV7-8|TRBJ2-3|-|-
CASSFQGVDTQYF
TGTGCCAGCAGCTTCCAGGGCGTAGATACGCAGTATTTT
>TRBV2|TRBJ1-1|-|-
CASSEFLRTEAFF
TGTGCCAGCAGTGAATTCCTAAGAACTGAAGCTTTCTTT
>TRBV28|TRBJ1-2|-|-
CASTLSGSNYGYTF
TGTGCCAGCACCCTGTCGGGGTCTAACTATGGCTACACCTTC